The sequence of this T cell receptor beta chain was determined in a study of metastatic and nonmetastatic thyroid tumors. Study background: Malignant and benign thyroid patients had repertoires compared in peripheral blood and tumor or nodule tissue.

Findings and limits, study-wide: Across blood and tumor, TCR beta diversity in malignant thyroid tumors was reportedly significantly higher than in benign nodules.

Authors' analysis steps: Across clinicopathological groups, CDR3 differences served as the basis for building a distant-metastasis classifier for papillary thyroid cancer. MiXCR re-clonotyped the PCR reads for TCRdb. The V and J calls and clone size are TCRdb's, not the authors'. The sample holds about 20,000 clones, about 24% seen once. This CDR3 has 18 residues. Germline lookup yields CDR1 LGHDT and CDR2 YNNKEL (reference sequence). With V trimmed by 2 bases and J by 4 bases, 6 bases remained unmatched. This clone was recorded many times. Its antigen remains unknown. None of the patients had undergone any treatment ahead of thyroid surgery.

This rearrangement joins TRBV3-1 to TRBJ2-3, with TRBD2 matching 16 bases. This TCR came from a female donor with papillary thyroid cancer or a benign thyroid nodule (not recorded which). Some clones in this sample may be carry-over from other donors' samples. Source material: tumor tissue. DNA of the CDR3: TGTGCCAGCAGCCAAACCGGGACTAGCGGGAGGGGTGCAGATACGCAGTATTTT. Translation: CASSQTGTSGRGADTQYF.